This TCR beta chain comes out of a study of blood T cell repertoires in COVID-19. In the study overall: Donors in the United States, Italy and Spain gave samples during acute or convalescent COVID-19.

V was cut by 5 bases and J by 0 bases, with 10 bases left in between. The CDR3 is made up of 15 amino acids. The germline gives CDR1 MDHEN, CDR2 SYDVKM. Ages ranged from about 18 to 89 years, with residence in some 25 US areas. This table comes from immunoSEQ multiplex PCR, and its TCRdb copy is limited to in-frame clones, with some not included. The sample lists about 180,000 clones, approximately 88% occurring once. The specimen sequenced was PBMCs or T cells enriched from blood (not recorded which). The chain is built from TRBV28 and TRBJ1-4; no definite D call. The TCR comes from a woman between 18 and 29 years old who had recovered from COVID-19. The CDR3 DNA follows: TGTGCCAGCAGTGGCCCGGGGACAACTAATGAAAAACTGTTTTTT. Translating gives CASSGPGTTNEKLFF. The whole variable domain, filled in from reference TRBV28 and TRBJ1-4, reads DVKVTQSSRYLVKRTGEKVFLECVQDMDHENMFWYRQDPGLGLRLIYFSYDVKMKEKGDIPEGYSVSREKKERFSLILESASTNQTSMYLCASSGPGTTNEKLFFGSGTQLSVL.